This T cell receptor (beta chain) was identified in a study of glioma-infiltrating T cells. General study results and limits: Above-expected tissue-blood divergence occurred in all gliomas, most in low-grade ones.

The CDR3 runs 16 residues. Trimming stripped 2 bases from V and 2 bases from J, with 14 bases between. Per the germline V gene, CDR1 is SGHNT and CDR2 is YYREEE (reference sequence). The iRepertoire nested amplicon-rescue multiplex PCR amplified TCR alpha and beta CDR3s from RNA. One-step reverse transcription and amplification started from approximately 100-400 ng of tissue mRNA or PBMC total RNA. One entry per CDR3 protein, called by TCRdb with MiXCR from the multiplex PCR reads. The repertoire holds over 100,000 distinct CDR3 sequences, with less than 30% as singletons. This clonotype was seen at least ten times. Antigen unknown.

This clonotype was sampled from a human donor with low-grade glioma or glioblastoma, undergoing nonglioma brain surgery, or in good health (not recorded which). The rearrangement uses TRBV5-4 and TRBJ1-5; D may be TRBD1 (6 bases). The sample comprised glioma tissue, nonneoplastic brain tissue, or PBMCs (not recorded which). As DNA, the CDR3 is TGTGCCAGCAGCTTTAACCCAGGGGTGCGCAATCAGCCCCAGCATTTT. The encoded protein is CASSFNPGVRNQPQHF.